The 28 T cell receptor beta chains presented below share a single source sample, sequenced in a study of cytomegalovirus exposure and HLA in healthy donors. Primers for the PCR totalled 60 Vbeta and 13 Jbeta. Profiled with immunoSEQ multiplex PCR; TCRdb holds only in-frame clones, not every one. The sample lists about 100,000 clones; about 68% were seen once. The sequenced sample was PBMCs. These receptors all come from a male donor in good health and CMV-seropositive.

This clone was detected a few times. CDR3 nucleotide sequence: TGTGCCAGCAGCTGGACAGACTACACTGAAGCTTTCTTT. This codes for CASSWTDYTEAFF. This rearrangement joins TRBV5-5 to TRBJ1-1, with D perhaps TRBD1 (6 bases). V lost 3 bases, J lost 3 bases, and 9 bases lay in between. The germline V gene encodes CDR1 SGHKS and CDR2 YYEKEE (reference sequence). The CDR3 extends over 13 amino acids.

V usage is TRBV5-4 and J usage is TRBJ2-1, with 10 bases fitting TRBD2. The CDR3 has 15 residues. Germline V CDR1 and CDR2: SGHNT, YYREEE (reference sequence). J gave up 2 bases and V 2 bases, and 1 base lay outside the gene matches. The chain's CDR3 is CASSLSGGAYNEQFF. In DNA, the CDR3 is TGTGCCAGCAGCTTAAGCGGGGGGGCCTACAATGAGCAGTTCTTC.

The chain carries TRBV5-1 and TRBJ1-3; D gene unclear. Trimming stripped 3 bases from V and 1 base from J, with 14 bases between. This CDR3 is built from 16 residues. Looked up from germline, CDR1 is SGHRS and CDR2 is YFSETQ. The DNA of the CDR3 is TGCGCCAGCAGCTATACCAGAACAGATTCTGGAAACACCATATATTTT. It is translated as CASSYTRTDSGNTIYF.

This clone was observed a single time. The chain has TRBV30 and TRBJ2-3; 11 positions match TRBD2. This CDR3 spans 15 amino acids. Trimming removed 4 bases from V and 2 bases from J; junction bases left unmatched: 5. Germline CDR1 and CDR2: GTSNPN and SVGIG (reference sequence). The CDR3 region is CAWTSGGPNTDTQYF. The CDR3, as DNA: TGTGCCTGGACTAGCGGGGGGCCGAACACAGATACGCAGTATTTT. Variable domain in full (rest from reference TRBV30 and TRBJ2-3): SQTIHQWPATLVQPVGSPLSLECTVEGTSNPNLYWYRQAAGRGLQLLFYSVGIGQISSEVPQNLSASRPQDRQFILSSKKLLLSDSGFYLCAWTSGGPNTDTQYFGPGTRLTVL.

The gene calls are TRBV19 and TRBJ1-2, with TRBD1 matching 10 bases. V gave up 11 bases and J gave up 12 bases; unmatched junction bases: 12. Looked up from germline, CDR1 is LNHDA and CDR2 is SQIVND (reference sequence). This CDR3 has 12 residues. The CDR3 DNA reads TGTGCCGTGAGATGGGACAGGGGAATTCACACCTTC. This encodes CAVRWDRGIHTF.

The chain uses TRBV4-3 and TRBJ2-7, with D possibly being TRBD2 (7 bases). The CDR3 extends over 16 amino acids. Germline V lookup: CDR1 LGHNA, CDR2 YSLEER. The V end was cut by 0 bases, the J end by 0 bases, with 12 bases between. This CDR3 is CASSQEGGDTSYEQYF. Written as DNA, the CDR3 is TGCGCCAGCAGCCAAGAGGGGGGGGACACCTCCTACGAGCAGTACTTC.

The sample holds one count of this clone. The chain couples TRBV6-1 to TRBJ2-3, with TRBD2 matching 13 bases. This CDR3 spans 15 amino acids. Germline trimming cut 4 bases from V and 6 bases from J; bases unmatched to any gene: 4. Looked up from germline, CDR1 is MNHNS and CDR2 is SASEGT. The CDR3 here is CASSGLAGGYDTQYF. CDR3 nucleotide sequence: TGTGCCAGCAGTGGACTAGCGGGGGGATATGATACGCAGTATTTT.

This chain's CDR3 is CASSRETSGGAGGELFF. The CDR3 DNA follows: TGCGCCAGCAGCCGAGAGACTAGCGGGGGGGCCGGCGGGGAGCTGTTTTTT. The gene calls are TRBV4-1 and TRBJ2-2, with TRBD2 matching 14 bases. The germline V gene has CDR1 MGHRA and CDR2 YSYEKL. V dropped 4 bases and J dropped 7; count of bases not matched to a gene: 8. There are 17 residues in the CDR3.

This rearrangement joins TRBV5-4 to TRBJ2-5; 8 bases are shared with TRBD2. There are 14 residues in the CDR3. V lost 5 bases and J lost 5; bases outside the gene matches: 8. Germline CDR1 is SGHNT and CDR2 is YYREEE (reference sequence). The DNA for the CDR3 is TGTGCCAGCAGAGGGCGGGGGGCCCGGGAGACCCAGTACTTC. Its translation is CASRGRGARETQYF.

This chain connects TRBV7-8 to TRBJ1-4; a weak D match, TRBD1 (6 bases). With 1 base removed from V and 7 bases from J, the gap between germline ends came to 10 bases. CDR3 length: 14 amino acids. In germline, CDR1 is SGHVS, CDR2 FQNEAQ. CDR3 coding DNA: TGTGCCAGCAGCTTAGACAGGGTGGTTGAAAAACTGTTTTTT. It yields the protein CASSLDRVVEKLFF.

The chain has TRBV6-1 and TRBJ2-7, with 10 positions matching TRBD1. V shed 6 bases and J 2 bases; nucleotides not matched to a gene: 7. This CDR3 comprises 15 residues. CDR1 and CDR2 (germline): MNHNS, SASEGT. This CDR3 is CASSATGTGAYEQYF. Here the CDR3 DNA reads TGTGCCAGCAGCGCCACCGGGACAGGGGCCTACGAGCAGTACTTC.

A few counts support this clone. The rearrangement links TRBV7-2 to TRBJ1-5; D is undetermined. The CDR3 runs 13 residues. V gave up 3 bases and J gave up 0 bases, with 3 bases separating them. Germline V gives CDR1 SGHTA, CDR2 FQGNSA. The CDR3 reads CASSFGSNQPQHF. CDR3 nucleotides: TGTGCCAGCAGCTTCGGTAGCAATCAGCCCCAGCATTTT.

CDR3 protein: CASSPTGAGYGYTF. CDR3 coding DNA: TGCGCCAGCAGCCCAACTGGGGCTGGGTATGGCTACACCTTC. The chain employs TRBV4-3 and TRBJ1-2; weak D call: TRBD1 (5 bases). Germline CDR1 and CDR2: LGHNA and YSLEER. V was clipped by 4 bases and J by 5 bases, with 14 bases between them. The CDR3 is made up of 14 amino acids.

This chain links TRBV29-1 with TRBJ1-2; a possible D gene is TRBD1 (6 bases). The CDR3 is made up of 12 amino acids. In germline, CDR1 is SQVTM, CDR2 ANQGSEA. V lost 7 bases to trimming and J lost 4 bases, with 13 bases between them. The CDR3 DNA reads TGCAGCGCTACAGGGTCGAGCTATGGCTACACCTTC. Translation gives CSATGSSYGYTF.

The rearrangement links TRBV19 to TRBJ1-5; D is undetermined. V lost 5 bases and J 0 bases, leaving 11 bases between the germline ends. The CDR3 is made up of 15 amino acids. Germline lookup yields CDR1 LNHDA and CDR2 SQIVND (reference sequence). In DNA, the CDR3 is TGTGCCAGTAGTCCCCGGAGAGATAGCAATCAGCCCCAGCATTTT. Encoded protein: CASSPRRDSNQPQHF. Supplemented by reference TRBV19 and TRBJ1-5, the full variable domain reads DGGITQSPKYLFRKEGQNVTLSCEQNLNHDAMYWYRQDPGQGLRLIYYSQIVNDFQKGDIAEGYSVSREKKESFPLTVTSAQKNPTAFYLCASSPRRDSNQPQHFGDGTRLSIL.

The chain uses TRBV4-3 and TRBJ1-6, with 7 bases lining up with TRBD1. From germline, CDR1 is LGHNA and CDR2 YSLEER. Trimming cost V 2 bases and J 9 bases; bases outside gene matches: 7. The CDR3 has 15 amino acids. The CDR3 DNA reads TGCGCCAGCAGCCAACAACAGGGGACGGGTTCACCCCTCCACTTT. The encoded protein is CASSQQQGTGSPLHF.

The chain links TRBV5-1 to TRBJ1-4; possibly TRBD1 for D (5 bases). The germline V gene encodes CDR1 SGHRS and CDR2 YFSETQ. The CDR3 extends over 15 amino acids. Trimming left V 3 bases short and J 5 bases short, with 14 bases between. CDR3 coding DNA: TGCGCCAGCAGCTGGGGGGGGGACCTCAATGAAAAACTGTTTTTT. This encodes CASSWGGDLNEKLFF.

Here the CDR3 DNA reads TGCGCCAGCAGCCAAGCCCCATACAGCTCCTACAATGAGCAGTTCTTC. Protein product: CASSQAPYSSYNEQFF. The chain is built from TRBV4-1 and TRBJ2-1; D is uncertain. CDR3 length: 16 amino acids. The germline gives CDR1 MGHRA, CDR2 YSYEKL. V gave up 1 base and J gave up 0 bases, with 10 bases separating them.

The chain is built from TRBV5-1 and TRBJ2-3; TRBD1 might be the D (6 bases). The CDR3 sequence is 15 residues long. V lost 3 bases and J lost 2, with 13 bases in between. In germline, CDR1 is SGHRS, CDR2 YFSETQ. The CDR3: CASSSSGALTDTQYF. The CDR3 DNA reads TGCGCCAGCAGCTCCTCAGGGGCCCTCACAGATACGCAGTATTTT.

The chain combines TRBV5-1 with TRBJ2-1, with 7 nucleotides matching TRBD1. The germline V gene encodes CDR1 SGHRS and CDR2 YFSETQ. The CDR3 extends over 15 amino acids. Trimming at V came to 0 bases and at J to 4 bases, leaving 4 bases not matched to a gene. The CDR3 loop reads CASSLAVQGYNEQFF. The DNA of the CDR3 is TGCGCCAGCAGCTTGGCCGTACAGGGGTACAATGAGCAGTTCTTC.

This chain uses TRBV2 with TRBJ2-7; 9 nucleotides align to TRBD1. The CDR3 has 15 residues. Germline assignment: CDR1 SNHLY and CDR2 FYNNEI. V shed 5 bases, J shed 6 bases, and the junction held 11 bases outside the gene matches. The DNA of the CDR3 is TGTGCCAGCAGTCCCCGGGACAGGGAGTATTCCGAGCAGTACTTC. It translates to CASSPRDREYSEQYF.

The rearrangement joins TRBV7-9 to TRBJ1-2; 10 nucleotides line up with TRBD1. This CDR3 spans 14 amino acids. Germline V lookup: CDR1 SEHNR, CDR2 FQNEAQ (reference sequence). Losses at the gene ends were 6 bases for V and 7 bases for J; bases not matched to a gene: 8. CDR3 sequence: CASRRTGGVAGYTF. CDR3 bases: TGTGCCAGCAGGCGGACAGGGGGTGTGGCTGGCTACACCTTC.

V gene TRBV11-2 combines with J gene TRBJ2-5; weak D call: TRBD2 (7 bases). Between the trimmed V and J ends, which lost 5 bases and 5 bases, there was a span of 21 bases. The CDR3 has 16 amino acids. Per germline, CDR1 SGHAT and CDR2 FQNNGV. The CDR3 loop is CASSPVGGGAGETQYF. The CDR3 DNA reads TGTGCCAGCAGCCCCGTGGGCGGGGGCGCGGGGGAGACCCAGTACTTC.

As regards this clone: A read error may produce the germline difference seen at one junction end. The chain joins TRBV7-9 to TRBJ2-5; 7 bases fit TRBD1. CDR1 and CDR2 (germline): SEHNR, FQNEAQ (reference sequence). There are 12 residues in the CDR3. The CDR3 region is CASSSGTESKNF. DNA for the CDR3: TGTGCCAGCAGCTCCGGGACAGAAAGTAAGAACTTC.

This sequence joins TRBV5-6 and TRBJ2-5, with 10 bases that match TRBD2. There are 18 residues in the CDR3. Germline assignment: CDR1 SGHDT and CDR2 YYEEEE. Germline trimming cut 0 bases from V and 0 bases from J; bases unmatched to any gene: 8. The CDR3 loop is CASSLVGLAGEYQETQYF. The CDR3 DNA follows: TGTGCCAGCAGCTTGGTGGGTCTAGCGGGGGAGTACCAAGAGACCCAGTACTTC.

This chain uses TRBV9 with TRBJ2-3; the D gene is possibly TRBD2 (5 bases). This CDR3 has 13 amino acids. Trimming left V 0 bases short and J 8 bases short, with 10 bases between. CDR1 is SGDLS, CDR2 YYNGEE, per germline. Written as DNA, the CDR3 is TGTGCCAGCAGCGTAGAAGGTGGAGGTACGCAGTATTTT. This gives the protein CASSVEGGGTQYF.

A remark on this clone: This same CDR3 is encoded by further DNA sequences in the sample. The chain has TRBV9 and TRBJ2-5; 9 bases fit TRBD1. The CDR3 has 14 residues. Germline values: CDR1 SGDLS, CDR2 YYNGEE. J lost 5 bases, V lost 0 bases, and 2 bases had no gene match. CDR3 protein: CASSVGQGGETQYF. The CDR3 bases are TGTGCCAGCAGCGTAGGACAGGGGGGGGAGACCCAGTACTTC.

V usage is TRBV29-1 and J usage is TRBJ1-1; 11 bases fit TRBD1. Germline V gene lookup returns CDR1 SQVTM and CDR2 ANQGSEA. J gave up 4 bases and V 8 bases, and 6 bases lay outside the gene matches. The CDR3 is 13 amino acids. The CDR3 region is CSSAGQGATEAFF. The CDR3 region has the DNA TGCAGCTCCGCCGGACAGGGGGCCACTGAAGCTTTCTTT.